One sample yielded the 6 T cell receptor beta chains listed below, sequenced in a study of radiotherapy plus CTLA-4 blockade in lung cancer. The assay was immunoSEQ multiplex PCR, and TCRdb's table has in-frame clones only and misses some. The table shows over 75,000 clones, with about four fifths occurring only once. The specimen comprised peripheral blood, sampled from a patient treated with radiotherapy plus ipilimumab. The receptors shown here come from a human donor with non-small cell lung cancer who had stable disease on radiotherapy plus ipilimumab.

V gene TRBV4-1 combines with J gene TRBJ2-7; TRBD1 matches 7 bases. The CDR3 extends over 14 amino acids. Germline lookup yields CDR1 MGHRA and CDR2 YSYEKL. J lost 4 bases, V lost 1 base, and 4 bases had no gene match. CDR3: CASSQAGTVYEQYF. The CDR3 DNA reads TGCGCCAGCAGCCAAGCCGGGACAGTGTACGAGCAGTACTTC.

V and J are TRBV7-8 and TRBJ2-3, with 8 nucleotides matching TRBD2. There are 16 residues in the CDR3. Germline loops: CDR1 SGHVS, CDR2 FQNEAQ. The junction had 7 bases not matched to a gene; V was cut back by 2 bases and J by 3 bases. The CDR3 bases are TGTGCCAGCAGCTTAAGGGTAGCGGGGAGAACAGATACGCAGTATTTT. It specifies CASSLRVAGRTDTQYF.

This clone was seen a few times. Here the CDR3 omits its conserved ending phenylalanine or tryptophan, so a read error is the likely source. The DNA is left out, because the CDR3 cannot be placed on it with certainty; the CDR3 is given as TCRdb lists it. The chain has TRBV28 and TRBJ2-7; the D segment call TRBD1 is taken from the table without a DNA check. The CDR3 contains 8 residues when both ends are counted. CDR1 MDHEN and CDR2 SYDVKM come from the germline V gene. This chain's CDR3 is CASSLAGR.

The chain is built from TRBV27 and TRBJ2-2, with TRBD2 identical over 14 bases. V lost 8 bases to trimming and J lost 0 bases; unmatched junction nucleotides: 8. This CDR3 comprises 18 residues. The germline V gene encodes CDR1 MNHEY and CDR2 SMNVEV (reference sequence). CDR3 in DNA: TGTGCCAGCGCGAGGACTAGCGGGAGGATAACGAACACCGGGGAGCTGTTTTTT. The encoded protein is CASARTSGRITNTGELFF.

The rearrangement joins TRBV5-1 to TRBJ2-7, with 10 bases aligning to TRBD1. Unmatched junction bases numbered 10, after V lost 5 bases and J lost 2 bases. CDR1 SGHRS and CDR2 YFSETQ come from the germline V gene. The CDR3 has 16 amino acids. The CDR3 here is CASRLPGQGPTYEQYF. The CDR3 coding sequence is TGCGCCAGCAGATTGCCGGGACAGGGGCCGACCTACGAGCAGTACTTC.

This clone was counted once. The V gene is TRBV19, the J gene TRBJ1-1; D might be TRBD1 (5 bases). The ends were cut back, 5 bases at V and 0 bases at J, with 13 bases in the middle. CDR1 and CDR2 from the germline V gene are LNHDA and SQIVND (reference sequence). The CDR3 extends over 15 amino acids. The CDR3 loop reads CASSSMGGMNTEAFF. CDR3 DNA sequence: TGTGCCAGTAGTTCCATGGGGGGGATGAACACTGAAGCTTTCTTT.